The 31 T cell receptor beta chains below all came from one sample that was sequenced in a study of Graves' ophthalmopathy and Graves' hyperthyroidism. Amplifying from RNA transcripts, the study obtained TCR beta CDR3 regions. Following a first-round RT-PCR that used HTBI primers, a second-round multiplex PCR was carried out. TCRdb reprocessed the multiplex PCR reads via MiXCR and lists one record per CDR3 protein. This table holds approximately 640,000 distinct CDR3 sequences, about two fifths found once. The source material was peripheral blood. These receptors were obtained from an adult man with Graves' ophthalmopathy.

V is TRBV6-2 or TRBV6-3 and J is TRBJ2-6; D remains ambiguous. Trimming removed 8 bases at V and 3 bases at J, with 14 bases between. CDR3 length equals 15 residues. Germline V gene data show CDR1 as MNHEY and CDR2 as SVGEGT. CDR3 sequence reads: CASDRTLDGANVLTF. Here the CDR3 DNA reads TGTGCCAGCGACCGGACCCTGGATGGGGCCAACGTCCTGACTTTC.

This clonotype was counted ten times or more. The rearrangement links TRBV2 to TRBJ1-4; D gene ambiguous. The CDR3 has 13 amino acids. The V end was cut by 4 bases, the J end by 7 bases, with 10 bases between. Looked up from germline, CDR1 is SNHLY and CDR2 is FYNNEI. For the CDR3, the DNA is TGTGCCAGCAGTGTACGACGTGCTGAAAAACTGTTTTTT. Translating it yields CASSVRRAEKLFF.

The J gene is TRBJ2-5, the V gene TRBV10-2; no clear D gene. With 3 bases removed from V and 2 bases from J, the gap between germline ends came to 7 bases. In germline, CDR1 is WSHSY, CDR2 SAAADI. The CDR3 is 13 residues long. The CDR3 DNA sequence: TGCGCCAGCAGTGACGGCGGTCAAGAGACCCAGTACTTC. It codes for CASSDGGQETQYF.

The DNA of the CDR3 is TGTGCCAGCAGCCTGGCTGGGGCGTACCAAGAGACCCAGTACTTC. Translating it yields CASSLAGAYQETQYF. The J gene is TRBJ2-5, the V gene TRBV7-8; maybe TRBD1 (5 bases). The V gene's germline CDR1 is SGHVS and CDR2 FQNEAQ. The ends were cut back, 5 bases at V and 0 bases at J, with 13 bases in the middle. This CDR3 has 15 amino acids.

This clonotype was seen more than once but under ten times. This chain links TRBV4-2 with TRBJ2-5; tentative D call: TRBD1 (6 bases). Germline values: CDR1 LGHNA, CDR2 YNFKEQ. The CDR3 spans 16 residues. Between the trimmed V and J ends, which lost 4 bases and 7 bases, there was a span of 22 bases. CDR3 nucleotide sequence: TGTGCCAGCAGCCTGGACCCCTTCGCGCAAGGGGGGACCCAGTACTTC. Amino acid sequence: CASSLDPFAQGGTQYF.

In its sample, this clonotype was seen once. The chain couples TRBV10-3 to TRBJ1-6; D is perhaps TRBD1 (5 bases). CDR3 length: 13 residues. Germline assignment: CDR1 ENHRY and CDR2 SYGVKD. Trimming pared 10 bases from V and 7 bases from J, leaving 14 bases between. The CDR3 DNA follows: TGTGCCACCGTGGGCAGGGTGAATTCACCCCTCCACTTT. Protein: CATVGRVNSPLHF.

The chain employs TRBV12-3 or TRBV12-4 and TRBJ1-6; possibly TRBD1 for D (5 bases). The CDR3 is made up of 15 amino acids. V dropped 4 bases and J dropped 7 bases, with 14 bases sitting between them. CDR3 sequence reads: CASSYSQGNNSPLHF. As DNA, the CDR3 is TGTGCCAGCAGTTACTCTCAGGGTAACAATTCACCCCTCCACTTT.

V usage is TRBV24-1 and J usage is TRBJ1-2; 8 bases fit TRBD1. Germline V gene data show CDR1 as KGHDR and CDR2 as SFDVKD. CDR3 length equals 12 residues. V trimming: 10 bases; J trimming: 5 bases; junction bases outside the gene matches: 5. CDR3 loop: CATPGGRYGYTF. The CDR3 DNA is TGTGCCACTCCAGGGGGCCGATATGGCTACACCTTC.

The chain has TRBV2 and TRBJ1-1; 10 nucleotides line up with TRBD1. The CDR3 loop spans 13 amino acids. From germline, CDR1 is SNHLY and CDR2 FYNNEI. The V and J ends lost 7 bases and 10 bases, in that order; junction bases with no gene match: 9. CDR3 nucleotides: TGTGCCAGCACCCCCGGGACAGGGGTAGGAGCTTTCTTT. Translated: CASTPGTGVGAFF.

This chain joins TRBV29-1 and TRBJ1-5; weak D call: TRBD1 (6 bases). The CDR3 spans 13 residues. CDR1 SQVTM and CDR2 ANQGSEA come from the germline V gene. The V gene lost 5 bases and the J gene lost 5 bases, with 13 bases spanning the gap. The CDR3 region has the DNA TGCAGCGTTAGGAGGACAGCGGATCAGCCCCAGCATTTT. Encoded protein: CSVRRTADQPQHF.

This clonotype appeared a few times. V usage is TRBV5-1 and J usage is TRBJ2-5, with TRBD1 identical over 8 bases. The CDR3 covers 13 residues. Per the germline V gene, CDR1 is SGHRS and CDR2 is YFSETQ. Trimming at V came to 4 bases and at J to 7 bases, leaving 6 bases not matched to a gene. CDR3 residues: CASSLDRERTQYF. CDR3 coding DNA: TGCGCCAGCAGCCTGGACAGGGAGAGGACCCAGTACTTC. The variable domain in full, completed from reference TRBV5-1 and TRBJ2-5, reads KAGVTQTPRYLIKTRGQQVTLSCSPISGHRSVSWYQQTPGQGLQFLFEYFSETQRNKGNFPGRFSGRQFSNSRSEMNVSTLELGDSALYLCASSLDRERTQYFGPGTRLLVL.

This clonotype was picked up one time. This rearrangement joins TRBV29-1 to TRBJ2-7; 11 bases align to TRBD1. The CDR3 consists of 13 residues. Germline CDR1 is SQVTM and CDR2 is ANQGSEA. The V segment lost 5 bases and the J segment 5 bases; nucleotides outside the gene matches: 5. The CDR3 DNA follows: TGCAGCGTTACCGGACAGGGGGCGGACGAGCAGTACTTC. Encoded protein: CSVTGQGADEQYF.

This clonotype appeared many times. This rearrangement joins TRBV14 to TRBJ1-6; tentative D call: TRBD1 (6 bases). There are 15 residues in the CDR3. The V end was cut by 4 bases, the J end by 5 bases, with 12 bases between. The germline V gene encodes CDR1 SGHDN and CDR2 FVKESK. In DNA, the CDR3 is TGTGCCAGCAGCCCGTATAACAGGGATAATTCACCCCTCCACTTT. It yields the protein CASSPYNRDNSPLHF.

CDR3 bases: TGCAGCGTTGGACAGATAAATTCCTACAATGAGCAGTTCTTC. Its protein is CSVGQINSYNEQFF. V usage is TRBV29-1 and J usage is TRBJ2-1, with D possibly matching TRBD1 (5 bases). V was pared by 4 bases and J by 1 base, with 11 bases between. Germline values: CDR1 SQVTM, CDR2 ANQGSEA. The CDR3 spans 14 residues.

The chain joins TRBV7-9 to TRBJ2-7; D might be TRBD1 (6 bases). Trimming removed 4 bases at V and 4 bases at J, with 11 bases between. Germline CDR1 reads SEHNR; CDR2 reads FQNEAQ (reference sequence). CDR3 size: 13 residues. The CDR3 bases are TGTGCCAGCAGCTGGGGGCATTATTACGAGCAGTACTTC. This gives the protein CASSWGHYYEQYF.

This clonotype was seen many times. The rearrangement uses TRBV25-1 and TRBJ2-5; the match to TRBD1 covers 9 bases. The CDR3 is 15 residues long. Germline CDR1 MGHDK, CDR2 SYGVNS. V trimming: 7 bases; J trimming: 5 bases; junction bases outside the gene matches: 11. Here the CDR3 reads CASTPNTGGGETQYF. The CDR3 DNA reads as TGTGCCAGCACACCTAATACAGGGGGCGGGGAGACCCAGTACTTC.

V usage is TRBV6-1 and J usage is TRBJ2-7; 8 bases fit TRBD1. Germline CDR1 and CDR2: MNHNS and SASEGT. The trim removed 5 bases at V and 2 bases at J, leaving 11 bases unmatched. The CDR3 has 16 residues. CDR3 amino acids: CASSTPVGTGAYEQYF. The CDR3 nucleotides read TGTGCCAGCAGTACCCCTGTAGGGACAGGCGCCTACGAGCAGTACTTC.

The chain has TRBV20-1 and TRBJ1-5; the D gene is possibly TRBD1 (6 bases). Trimming pared 1 base from V and 4 bases from J, leaving 14 bases between. Germline V gene data show CDR1 as DFQATT and CDR2 as SNEGSKA (reference sequence). This CDR3 comprises 15 residues. The CDR3 reads CSARGSEQGNQPQHF. In DNA form, the CDR3 reads TGCAGTGCTAGAGGTTCTGAGCAGGGGAATCAGCCCCAGCATTTT.

This rearrangement joins TRBV29-1 to TRBJ1-2; D call uncertain. CDR3 length: 14 amino acids. Germline CDR1 is SQVTM and CDR2 is ANQGSEA. Trimming pared 3 bases from V and 3 bases from J, leaving 14 bases between. The CDR3 nucleotides are TGCAGCGTTGATGTGGAGAAGAAAGACTATGGCTACACCTTC. This sequence encodes CSVDVEKKDYGYTF.

Only a few counts were recorded for this clonotype. J is TRBJ2-5 and V is TRBV4-1; tentative D call: TRBD2 (6 bases). Trimming stripped 4 bases from V and 5 bases from J, with 17 bases between. The germline V gene has CDR1 MGHRA and CDR2 YSYEKL. This CDR3 spans 15 amino acids. The CDR3 bases are TGCGCCAGCAGCCGGATCGGAGGGGCGGGGGAGACCCAGTACTTC. Translating gives CASSRIGGAGETQYF.

The gene calls are TRBV7-9 and TRBJ1-3; D unresolved. CDR3 length: 15 amino acids. V lost 4 bases to trimming and J lost 0 bases, with 10 bases between them. CDR1 is SEHNR and CDR2 is FQNEAQ in the germline V gene (reference sequence). The CDR3 DNA is TGTGCCAGCAGCTATTACCAGGCCTCTGGAAACACCATATATTTT. It specifies CASSYYQASGNTIYF. The variable domain in full, completed from reference TRBV7-9 and TRBJ1-3, reads DTGVSQNPRHKITKRGQNVTFRCDPISEHNRLYWYRQTLGQGPEFLTYFQNEAQLEKSRLLSDRFSAERPKGSFSTLEIQRTEQGDSAMYLCASSYYQASGNTIYFGEGSWLTVV.

The chain employs TRBV5-1 and TRBJ2-7; the match to TRBD2 covers 9 bases. Per germline, CDR1 SGHRS and CDR2 YFSETQ. This CDR3 has 15 amino acids. Germline trimming cut 4 bases from V and 4 bases from J; bases unmatched to any gene: 9. The CDR3 loop is CASSPGTSRSYEQYF. The CDR3 region has the DNA TGCGCCAGCAGCCCGGGGACTAGCAGATCGTACGAGCAGTACTTC.

Worth noting for this clonotype: Possible read error: a much larger clone is one base away. The rearrangement joins TRBV15 to TRBJ2-5; weak D call: TRBD2 (5 bases). From germline, CDR1 is LNHNV and CDR2 YYDKDF (reference sequence). The CDR3 extends over 13 amino acids. CDR3 in amino acids: CATSKDSGENQYF. CDR3 DNA: TGTGCCACCAGCAAAGATTCCGGGGAGAACCAGTACTTC.

This clonotype occurred many times. The V gene is TRBV5-4, the J gene TRBJ1-2; D is perhaps TRBD1 (5 bases). Trimming pared 4 bases from V and 7 bases from J, leaving 17 bases between. Germline V CDR1 and CDR2: SGHNT, YYREEE (reference sequence). The CDR3 is 14 residues long. The CDR3 sequence is CASSAGDRLAGYTF. In DNA form, the CDR3 reads TGTGCCAGCAGCGCCGGGGACCGCTTGGCTGGCTACACCTTC.

This rearrangement joins TRBV25-1 to TRBJ2-7; 11 positions agree with TRBD2. The V gene's germline CDR1 is MGHDK and CDR2 SYGVNS. V lost 4 bases to trimming and J lost 5 bases; unmatched junction nucleotides: 10. CDR3 size: 16 residues. The CDR3 DNA reads TGTGCCAGCAGTGCTAGAGATAGCGGGGGGGTACACGAGCAGTACTTC. Translating gives CASSARDSGGVHEQYF.

The rearrangement uses TRBV25-1 and TRBJ1-2; no clear D gene. Germline assignment: CDR1 MGHDK and CDR2 SYGVNS. The length of the CDR3 is 13 residues. Trimming left V 2 bases short and J 6 bases short, with 10 bases between. The CDR3 DNA follows: TGTGCCAGCAGTGAAGGTCGTGGGGATGGCTACACCTTC. Protein: CASSEGRGDGYTF.

The V call is TRBV7-2, the J call TRBJ1-5; D unclear. The CDR3 covers 15 residues. CDR1 and CDR2 from the germline V gene are SGHTA and FQGNSA. V shed 3 bases and J shed 4 bases, with 13 bases lying between them. The DNA for the CDR3 is TGTGCCAGCAGCTTTATGCAGATTGAGAATCAGCCCCAGCATTTT. Translating it yields CASSFMQIENQPQHF.

Worth noting for this clonotype: A much larger clone sits a single nucleotide away, making a read error possible. The chain recombines TRBV2 with TRBJ1-5; D gene unclear. The CDR3 runs to 15 residues. Germline V gene lookup returns CDR1 SNHLY and CDR2 FYNNEI. CDR3 DNA: TGTGCCAGCAGTCTGCCGGGGTATAGCAGTCAGCCCCAGCATTTT. It translates to CASSLPGYSSQPQHF.

There are many counts of this clonotype. The chain couples TRBV2 to TRBJ1-1; 7 nucleotides align to TRBD1. Trimming took 9 bases from V and 0 from J; bases not matched to a gene: 4. The CDR3 is 13 residues long. Germline assignment: CDR1 SNHLY and CDR2 FYNNEI. The CDR3 here is CARTGLMNTEAFF. Here the CDR3 DNA reads TGTGCCAGGACAGGGCTTATGAACACTGAAGCTTTCTTT. Looking up the rest from reference TRBV2 and TRBJ1-1 gives the full variable domain: EPEVTQTPSHQVTQMGQEVILRCVPISNHLYFYWYRQILGQKVEFLVSFYNNEISEKSEIFDDQFSVERPDGSNFTLKIRSTKLEDSAMYFCARTGLMNTEAFFGQGTRLTVV.

The chain has TRBV27 and TRBJ2-7; D is possibly TRBD1 or TRBD2 (5 bases each). Looked up from germline, CDR1 is MNHEY and CDR2 is SMNVEV (reference sequence). The CDR3 covers 14 residues. V was cut by 2 bases and J by 5 bases, with 13 bases left in between. The CDR3: CASSLPGRTNEQYF. CDR3 in DNA: TGTGCCAGCAGTTTACCGGGACGAACGAACGAGCAGTACTTC.

On this clonotype: This may be a read error: a much more frequent sequence differs by one nucleotide. This chain connects TRBV24-1 to TRBJ2-2; tentative D call: TRBD2 (6 bases). Germline lookup yields CDR1 KGHDR and CDR2 SFDVKD. The CDR3 is 16 amino acids. The V gene lost 3 bases and the J gene lost 7 bases, with 17 bases spanning the gap. The CDR3 bases are TGTGCCACCAGTGATCCTTACCGGGGGACCGACGGGGAGCTGTTTTTT. Translation gives CATSDPYRGTDGELFF.